These 30 T cell receptor beta chains were sequenced from one sample in a study of a mutant IDH1 vaccine in newly diagnosed glioma. Measured with immunoSEQ multiplex PCR; TCRdb has only the in-frame clones, and not every one. The table has tens of thousands of clones, 86% seen once; the top ten hold 2.9%. The time point here: baseline, week 1 (first vaccination visit). Documented treatment: pre-vaccination baseline after standard-of-care therapy. The sample here was PBMCs, taken from a glioma patient treated with radiotherapy, temozolomide or both. The origin of the receptors is a man under 40 with glioma.

V gene TRBV7-9 combines with J gene TRBJ2-4; 10 nucleotides agree with TRBD1. Germline V gives CDR1 SEHNR, CDR2 FQNEAQ (reference sequence). The CDR3 runs 15 residues. After removal of 5 bases from V and 4 bases from J, the junction contained 5 bases not matched to a gene. The CDR3, as DNA: TGTGCCAGCAGCGCCCAGGGACAGGGGAAAAACATTCAGTACTTC. It yields the protein CASSAQGQGKNIQYF.

This clone was found once. V and J are TRBV10-3 and TRBJ2-6, with 7 bases lining up with TRBD1. The germline gives CDR1 ENHRY, CDR2 SYGVKD. V was clipped by 0 bases and J by 0 bases; unmatched bases: 5. There are 18 residues in the CDR3. The CDR3 nucleotides are TGTGCCATCAGTGAGTCGAAGGGACAGCTCTCTGGGGCCAACGTCCTGACTTTC. This codes for CAISESKGQLSGANVLTF.

The chain recombines TRBV2 with TRBJ1-6; 7 bases agree with TRBD1. The germline gives CDR1 SNHLY, CDR2 FYNNEI. The CDR3 has 15 amino acids. V trimming: 6 bases; J trimming: 3 bases; junction bases outside the gene matches: 5. The CDR3 sequence: CASRATGLYNSPLHF. CDR3 coding DNA: TGTGCCAGCAGGGCGACAGGGCTCTATAATTCACCCCTCCACTTT.

The chain combines TRBV19 with TRBJ1-6; 8 bases map to TRBD1. With 0 bases clipped from V and 7 bases from J, the junction kept 14 bases outside the gene matches. This CDR3 spans 19 amino acids. Germline assignment: CDR1 LNHDA and CDR2 SQIVND (reference sequence). The CDR3 region is CASSIEPMSGTGLNSPLHF. The DNA of the CDR3 is TGTGCCAGTAGTATAGAGCCAATGTCCGGGACAGGCCTAAATTCACCCCTCCACTTT.

This chain links TRBV28 with TRBJ2-5; D uncertain. Trimming stripped 2 bases from V and 2 bases from J, with 15 bases between. The CDR3 covers 16 residues. Germline V CDR1 and CDR2: MDHEN, SYDVKM. The CDR3 here is CASSLARRLRQETQYF. The CDR3 DNA is TGTGCCAGCAGTTTAGCGCGCAGATTGAGACAAGAGACCCAGTACTTC. The full variable domain, its missing parts supplied by reference TRBV28 and TRBJ2-5, is DVKVTQSSRYLVKRTGEKVFLECVQDMDHENMFWYRQDPGLGLRLIYFSYDVKMKEKGDIPEGYSVSREKKERFSLILESASTNQTSMYLCASSLARRLRQETQYFGPGTRLLVL.

The rearrangement uses TRBV21-1 and TRBJ1-2. TRBV21-1 is annotated as a pseudogene. This CDR3 comprises 16 residues. The CDR3 spells CASSKVVEGPNYGYTF. The CDR3 coding sequence is TGTGCCAGCAGCAAAGTTGTTGAGGGTCCTAACTATGGCTACACCTTC.

This rearrangement joins TRBV4-1 to TRBJ1-4; 9 bases fit TRBD1. The V and J ends lost 2 bases and 11 bases, in that order; junction bases with no gene match: 9. CDR1 MGHRA and CDR2 YSYEKL come from the germline V gene. The length of the CDR3 is 15 residues. CDR3 sequence: CASSQPTGTGRKLFF. CDR3 in DNA: TGCGCCAGCAGCCAACCGACCGGGACAGGGAGGAAACTGTTTTTT.

The chain uses TRBV5-1 and TRBJ2-5; TRBD1 aligns across 9 bases. V gave up 4 bases and J gave up 4 bases; unmatched junction bases: 5. Germline V gene sequence: CDR1 SGHRS, CDR2 YFSETQ. CDR3 length: 14 amino acids. CDR3: CASSRGQGRETQYF. The CDR3 region has the DNA TGCGCCAGCAGCCGAGGACAGGGGAGAGAGACCCAGTACTTC.

Comment on this clone: Other DNA sequences in this sample translate to the same CDR3. The rearrangement links TRBV7-9 to TRBJ2-5, with D hard to call. The V gene's germline CDR1 is SEHNR and CDR2 FQNEAQ (reference sequence). V shed 4 bases and J shed 7 bases, with 16 bases lying between them. CDR3 length: 14 residues. The CDR3 protein is CASSSLGPWGTQYF. CDR3 DNA sequence: TGTGCCAGCAGCTCCCTAGGGCCTTGGGGGACCCAGTACTTC. Combining the CDR3 with reference TRBV7-9 and TRBJ2-5 gives the whole variable domain DTGVSQNPRHKITKRGQNVTFRCDPISEHNRLYWYRQTLGQGPEFLTYFQNEAQLEKSRLLSDRFSAERPKGSFSTLEIQRTEQGDSAMYLCASSSLGPWGTQYFGPGTRLLVL.

The rearrangement joins TRBV5-4 to TRBJ1-1; D is ambiguous. Between the trimmed V and J ends, which lost 0 bases and 0 bases, there was a span of 9 bases. Per germline, CDR1 SGHNT and CDR2 YYREEE (reference sequence). The CDR3 extends over 15 amino acids. Written as DNA, the CDR3 is TGTGCCAGCAGCTTGGGAGTGGAGGTGAACACTGAAGCTTTCTTT. This encodes CASSLGVEVNTEAFF.

The chain employs TRBV11-2 and TRBJ2-1; 14 nucleotides align to TRBD2. The CDR3 is 15 amino acids. With V trimmed by 5 bases and J by 6 bases, 3 bases remained unmatched. Germline loops: CDR1 SGHAT, CDR2 FQNNGV. The CDR3 DNA is TGTGCCAGCAGCCTAGGGACTAGCGGGGGCAATGAGCAGTTCTTC. Its translation is CASSLGTSGGNEQFF.

This clone was seen just once. CDR3 sequence: CASSGPTVNTEAFF. For the CDR3, the DNA is TGCGCCAGCAGCGGACCGACAGTGAACACTGAAGCTTTCTTT. The chain carries TRBV5-1 and TRBJ1-1, with D possibly TRBD1 on 5 matching bases. V lost 4 bases and J 0 bases, leaving 10 bases between the germline ends. Germline CDR1 reads SGHRS; CDR2 reads YFSETQ. The CDR3 contains 14 residues.

V gene TRBV18 combines with J gene TRBJ1-5, with D tentatively TRBD1 (6 bases). V gave up 6 bases and J gave up 7 bases, with 13 bases separating them. This CDR3 is 13 amino acids long. Germline CDR1 is KGHSH and CDR2 is LQKENI. The CDR3, as DNA: TGTGCCAGCTCCTCAGGGGTTTTACAGCCCCAGCATTTT. Residues: CASSSGVLQPQHF.

This clone was picked up a small number of times. Other DNA sequences in this sample translate to the same CDR3. V gene TRBV7-9 combines with J gene TRBJ1-4; unclear D gene. Germline V lookup: CDR1 SEHNR, CDR2 FQNEAQ (reference sequence). The CDR3 has 14 amino acids. V lost 1 base to trimming and J lost 1 base, with 4 bases between them. This chain's CDR3 is CASSLGGTNEKLFF. CDR3 DNA sequence: TGTGCCAGCAGCTTAGGAGGAACTAATGAAAAACTGTTTTTT.

This chain joins TRBV5-1 and TRBJ2-2; 9 positions agree with TRBD1. The CDR3 length is 15 residues. The germline V gene encodes CDR1 SGHRS and CDR2 YFSETQ. After removal of 4 bases from V and 4 bases from J, the junction contained 5 bases not matched to a gene. CDR3 nucleotide sequence: TGCGCCAGCAGCGCCGGGACAGGGTTCACCGGGGAGCTGTTTTTT. Translated: CASSAGTGFTGELFF.

This chain connects TRBV6-6 to TRBJ2-3, with D perhaps matching TRBD1 (5 bases). The CDR3 consists of 15 residues. Trimming took off 6 bases at V and 4 bases at J, with 17 bases between the two ends. From germline, CDR1 is MNHNY and CDR2 SVGAGI (reference sequence). CDR3 nucleotide sequence: TGTGCCAGCAGGGGAACGCAGGGTAGGGCAGATACGCAGTATTTT. Protein: CASRGTQGRADTQYF.

This clone was found once. The rearrangement uses TRBV9 and TRBJ2-1; D unresolved. There are 15 residues in the CDR3. CDR1 SGDLS and CDR2 YYNGEE come from the germline V gene. Trimming left V 0 bases short and J 0 bases short, with 7 bases between. In nucleotides, the CDR3 is TGTGCCAGCAGCGTAGTTTCAGACTCCTACAATGAGCAGTTCTTC. This codes for CASSVVSDSYNEQFF.

This clone was recorded only once. This chain joins TRBV10-2 and TRBJ2-5; tentative D call: TRBD2 (6 bases). CDR3 length equals 17 residues. V shed 0 bases and J shed 5 bases, with 19 bases lying between them. The germline gives CDR1 WSHSY, CDR2 SAAADI. For the CDR3, the DNA is TGCGCCAGCAGTGAGTCGCCACCGGCGGGGCGGAAGGAGACCCAGTACTTC. Translating it yields CASSESPPAGRKETQYF.

This clone was recorded once. The J gene is TRBJ1-5, the V gene TRBV6-5; D is unclear. The CDR3 contains 14 residues. CDR1 is MNHEY, CDR2 SVGAGI, per germline. V was trimmed by 2 bases and J by 2 bases, leaving 7 bases between them. CDR3 sequence reads: CASSYRDGNQPQHF. CDR3 DNA: TGTGCCAGCAGTTACAGGGATGGCAATCAGCCCCAGCATTTT.

The chain is built from TRBV4-2 and TRBJ1-1; no definite D call. With 4 bases removed from V and 1 base from J, the gap between germline ends came to 13 bases. The CDR3 totals 15 residues. Germline V CDR1 and CDR2: LGHNA, YNFKEQ. CDR3 protein: CASSLKGGGNTEAFF. CDR3 DNA sequence: TGTGCCAGCAGCCTGAAGGGTGGTGGGAACACTGAAGCTTTCTTT.

The chain combines TRBV28 with TRBJ2-1; TRBD2 matches 10 bases. Germline V gene lookup returns CDR1 MDHEN and CDR2 SYDVKM. The J segment lost 15 bases and the V segment lost 1 base, leaving 12 bases of the junction unmatched. This CDR3 has 15 residues. The CDR3: CASSLSLAGAAERFF. The CDR3, as DNA: TGTGCCAGCAGTTTATCCCTAGCGGGGGCCGCCGAACGGTTCTTC.

This rearrangement joins TRBV9 to TRBJ2-7; 7 nucleotides match TRBD1. Germline V gene lookup returns CDR1 SGDLS and CDR2 YYNGEE. CDR3 length: 15 amino acids. J lost 1 base, V lost 0 bases, and 4 bases had no gene match. The CDR3 bases are TGTGCCAGCAGCGTAGCTCCGGGACAGTCCTACGAGCAGTACTTC. It yields the protein CASSVAPGQSYEQYF.

This clone is a singleton in its sample. This chain joins TRBV14 and TRBJ2-5; 8 bases line up with TRBD1. CDR1 is SGHDN and CDR2 is FVKESK in the germline V gene. V dropped 2 bases and J dropped 5; count of bases not matched to a gene: 1. The CDR3 is 13 residues long. The CDR3 here is CASSQNRGETQYF. The CDR3 nucleotides read TGTGCCAGCAGCCAAAACAGGGGGGAGACCCAGTACTTC.

V usage is TRBV5-6 and J usage is TRBJ1-1; the D is unclear. Germline assignment: CDR1 SGHDT and CDR2 YYEEEE. The V and J ends lost 4 bases and 3 bases respectively, with 7 bases between them. The CDR3 consists of 12 residues. CDR3 bases: TGTGCCAGCAGCAAATGGGACACTGAAGCTTTCTTT. Amino acid sequence: CASSKWDTEAFF. Combining the CDR3 with reference TRBV5-6 and TRBJ1-1 gives the whole variable domain DAGVTQSPTHLIKTRGQQVTLRCSPKSGHDTVSWYQQALGQGPQFIFQYYEEEERQRGNFPDRFSGHQFPNYSSELNVNALLLGDSALYLCASSKWDTEAFFGQGTRLTVV.

The genes are TRBV7-9 and TRBJ2-7; tentative D call: TRBD1 (6 bases). Trimming left V 2 bases short and J 3 bases short, with 11 bases between. This CDR3 region has 14 residues. Looked up from germline, CDR1 is SEHNR and CDR2 is FQNEAQ (reference sequence). The CDR3 DNA reads TGTGCCAGCAGCTTAAAGTCCAGGGGCTACGAGCAGTACTTC. This sequence encodes CASSLKSRGYEQYF. Complete variable domain (other parts from reference TRBV7-9 and TRBJ2-7): DTGVSQNPRHKITKRGQNVTFRCDPISEHNRLYWYRQTLGQGPEFLTYFQNEAQLEKSRLLSDRFSAERPKGSFSTLEIQRTEQGDSAMYLCASSLKSRGYEQYFGPGTRLTVT.

The chain links TRBV5-6 to TRBJ2-3; D not certain. V lost 4 bases and J lost 3, with 6 bases in between. Germline CDR1 reads SGHDT; CDR2 reads YYEEEE. The CDR3 covers 12 residues. The CDR3 loop is CASSPFTDTQYF. CDR3 nucleotides: TGTGCCAGCAGCCCGTTTACAGATACGCAGTATTTT.

The chain carries TRBV5-1 and TRBJ2-1; 7 bases match TRBD2. From germline, CDR1 is SGHRS and CDR2 YFSETQ. The CDR3 has 16 amino acids. J gave up 3 bases and V 1 base, and 7 bases lay outside the gene matches. The CDR3 sequence: CASSLTQRGLYNEQFF. The CDR3 coding sequence is TGCGCCAGCAGCTTGACCCAGCGGGGTCTCTACAATGAGCAGTTCTTC.

The chain couples TRBV4-1 to TRBJ1-3, with D maybe TRBD1 (5 bases). CDR3 length equals 16 residues. V lost 4 bases, J lost 0 bases, and 13 bases lay in between. The germline CDR1 and CDR2 sequences are MGHRA and YSYEKL. CDR3 sequence reads: CASSLGTVSSGNTIYF. For the CDR3, the DNA is TGCGCCAGCAGCCTCGGGACGGTCTCCTCTGGAAACACCATATATTTT.

CDR3 in DNA: TGCAGCGTTGGGGGTTACAGTGGTACTCAAGCTTTCTTT. Amino acids: CSVGGYSGTQAFF. The chain uses TRBV29-1 and TRBJ1-1; D ambiguous. Germline CDR1 SQVTM, CDR2 ANQGSEA. This CDR3 is 13 amino acids long. Trimming removed 4 bases from V and 9 bases from J, with 18 bases in between.

This clone was recorded a few times. This chain joins TRBV2 and TRBJ1-1; no definite D call. In germline, CDR1 is SNHLY, CDR2 FYNNEI. The V and J ends lost 6 bases and 3 bases respectively, with 14 bases between them. The CDR3 runs to 14 residues. CDR3 bases: TGTGCCAGCAGAGCCCCCGACTTGGACACTGAAGCTTTCTTT. Translating gives CASRAPDLDTEAFF.